Each of the 24 T cell receptor beta chains below was sequenced from the same sample in a study of T cells in Graves' hyperthyroidism and ophthalmopathy. The TCR beta CDR3 regions underwent amplification using RNA transcripts as the source. TCR CDR3 underwent first-round RT-PCR with the HTBI primer set. TCRdb ran MiXCR on the multiplex PCR reads and lists one entry per CDR3 protein. The table lists about 840,000 distinct CDR3 sequences, 38% of them singletons. Sequencing was performed on blood. Every receptor here comes from a young man with Graves' hyperthyroidism.

The V gene is TRBV5-6, the J gene TRBJ1-1, with TRBD1 identical over 7 bases. Germline V CDR1 and CDR2: SGHDT, YYEEEE. The CDR3 is 17 residues long. Unmatched junction bases numbered 14, after V lost 4 bases and J lost 2 bases. The CDR3 DNA reads as TGTGCCAGCAGCCCCACAGGGCAGACAGGGAGAAACACTGAAGCTTTCTTT. It translates to CASSPTGQTGRNTEAFF.

In its sample, this clonotype was seen a few times. The chain joins TRBV6-1 to TRBJ2-5; no firm D call. The CDR3 sequence is 12 residues long. Germline CDR1 is MNHNS and CDR2 is SASEGT. V was pared by 8 bases and J by 7 bases, with 14 bases between. CDR3 amino acids: CASGEPVGTQYF. CDR3 coding DNA: TGTGCCAGCGGAGAACCGGTAGGGACCCAGTACTTC.

This clonotype occurred a few times. This chain connects TRBV20-1 to TRBJ2-7; 7 positions agree with TRBD2. The CDR3 loop spans 16 amino acids. Germline trimming cut 4 bases from V and 5 bases from J; bases unmatched to any gene: 17. Per germline, CDR1 DFQATT and CDR2 SNEGSKA (reference sequence). Here the CDR3 reads CSATPWEGEVVDEQYF. CDR3 nucleotide sequence: TGCAGTGCTACCCCGTGGGAGGGAGAGGTAGTGGACGAGCAGTACTTC.

The table lists this clonotype with many counts. This rearrangement joins TRBV29-1 to TRBJ2-2; 7 bases are shared with TRBD1. Germline trimming cut 6 bases from V and 4 bases from J; bases unmatched to any gene: 8. This CDR3 region has 14 residues. The germline V gene has CDR1 SQVTM and CDR2 ANQGSEA. CDR3 coding DNA: TGCAGCGTCACTTGGAACAGGGGCACCGGGGAGCTGTTTTTT. Its translation: CSVTWNRGTGELFF.

This clonotype appeared once. V and J are TRBV20-1 and TRBJ1-1, with D hard to call. V was clipped by 4 bases and J by 1 base, with 19 bases between them. The CDR3 extends over 16 amino acids. CDR1 and CDR2 (germline): DFQATT, SNEGSKA (reference sequence). The CDR3 DNA reads TGCAGTGCTAAGCTTTCTGGGGTGGGGAGGAACACTGAAGCTTTCTTT. This codes for CSAKLSGVGRNTEAFF.

The chain employs TRBV29-1 and TRBJ2-2; D gene uncertain. From germline, CDR1 is SQVTM and CDR2 ANQGSEA. The CDR3 totals 12 residues. Trimming removed 0 bases from V and 7 bases from J, with 6 bases in between. The CDR3 nucleotides are TGCAGCGTTGAAGATCTCGACGGGGAGCTGTTTTTT. This translates into CSVEDLDGELFF.

This clonotype was observed many times. The CDR3 region is CSAQRDSPETQYF. CDR3 DNA: TGCAGCGCGCAAAGGGACAGTCCAGAGACCCAGTACTTC. V gene TRBV29-1 combines with J gene TRBJ2-5; 7 nucleotides line up with TRBD1. The ends lost 7 bases at V and 4 bases at J; junction bases unmatched: 9. Germline V CDR1 and CDR2: SQVTM, ANQGSEA. This CDR3 has 13 amino acids.

This clonotype was seen once. The chain employs TRBV9 and TRBJ1-5, with D maybe TRBD1 (6 bases). The CDR3 totals 18 residues. V gave up 4 bases and J gave up 0 bases, with 20 bases separating them. CDR1 SGDLS and CDR2 YYNGEE come from the germline V gene. Here the CDR3 DNA reads TGTGCCAGCAGCTTAGGGGGTGGAGGACATTATAGCAATCAGCCCCAGCATTTT. Translated, it gives CASSLGGGGHYSNQPQHF.

The chain recombines TRBV2 with TRBJ2-2, with TRBD1 matching 9 bases. V was pared by 5 bases and J by 1 base, with 8 bases of the junction left unmatched. The CDR3 runs 17 residues. CDR1 and CDR2 (germline): SNHLY, FYNNEI. CDR3: CASSPSWGQGNTGELFF. For the CDR3, the DNA is TGTGCCAGCAGTCCCAGCTGGGGACAGGGGAACACCGGGGAGCTGTTTTTT.

Of note for this clonotype: With only one base between it and a far larger clone, this is likely a read error. Lacking the conserved final phenylalanine or tryptophan, this CDR3 likely reflects a read error. The chain couples TRBV11-2 to TRBJ1-5, with unresolved D. The V gene lost 5 bases and the J gene lost 5 bases, with 10 bases spanning the gap. This CDR3 comprises 13 residues. From germline, CDR1 is SGHAT and CDR2 FQNNGV. The CDR3 loop is CASSLGLDQPQHI. Written as DNA, the CDR3 is TGTGCCAGCAGCCTAGGTCTCGATCAGCCCCAGCATATT.

For this clonotype: The junction shows a germline mismatch at one end, possibly a read error. The V call is TRBV10-1, the J call TRBJ2-2; D not resolved. The length of the CDR3 is 11 residues. CDR1 WNHNN and CDR2 SYGVQD come from the germline V gene (reference sequence). CDR3 loop: CASRRGPELLF. The CDR3 region has the DNA TGCGCCAGCAGAAGAGGACCGGAGCTGCTTTTT.

This clonotype was seen repeatedly, ten times or more. The rearrangement links TRBV7-6 to TRBJ1-1, with 7 bases fitting TRBD1. The trim removed 3 bases at V and 0 bases at J, leaving 4 bases unmatched. CDR1 is SGHVS, CDR2 FNYEAQ, per germline. The CDR3 totals 15 residues. CDR3 in DNA: TGTGCCAGCAGCTTCGGACAGGACATGAACACTGAAGCTTTCTTT. Protein sequence: CASSFGQDMNTEAFF.

This chain's CDR3 is CAISQGSNQPQHF. Here the CDR3 DNA reads TGTGCCATCAGTCAGGGTAGCAATCAGCCCCAGCATTTT. The V call is TRBV10-3, the J call TRBJ1-5; D may be TRBD1 (5 bases). Germline V gives CDR1 ENHRY, CDR2 SYGVKD. CDR3 length: 13 residues. Trimming left V 5 bases short and J 0 bases short, with 5 bases between.

The V and J genes are TRBV6-6 and TRBJ1-5, with TRBD1 matching over 7 bases. The trim removed 5 bases at V and 7 bases at J, leaving 11 bases unmatched. Germline V gene data show CDR1 as MNHNY and CDR2 as SVGAGI (reference sequence). The CDR3 runs to 15 residues. Here the CDR3 DNA reads TGTGCCAGCAGTCCGGGGGAGGGGGCTAGCCAGCCCCAGCATTTT. Its translation is CASSPGEGASQPQHF.

The chain uses TRBV6-5 and TRBJ2-5; 8 nucleotides agree with TRBD1. Germline CDR1 MNHEY, CDR2 SVGAGI. This CDR3 contains 15 residues. Trimming cost V 8 bases and J 1 base; bases outside gene matches: 9. CDR3 residues: CASRRWTGRQETQYF. For the CDR3, the DNA is TGTGCCAGCCGAAGGTGGACAGGGCGCCAAGAGACCCAGTACTTC.

This clonotype was counted at least ten times. V and J are TRBV7-2 and TRBJ2-5, with 10 bases fitting TRBD2. Unmatched junction bases numbered 5, after V lost 4 bases and J lost 0 bases. The CDR3 runs to 16 residues. In germline, CDR1 is SGHTA, CDR2 FQGNSA. The CDR3 DNA reads TGTGCCAGCAGCTCGCTAGCGGGAGAGTACCAAGAGACCCAGTACTTC. Its translation: CASSSLAGEYQETQYF.

The V gene is TRBV5-1, the J gene TRBJ1-5; no clear D. CDR3 length equals 13 residues. The germline V gene has CDR1 SGHRS and CDR2 YFSETQ. V lost 0 bases to trimming and J lost 14 bases, with 15 bases between them. Here the CDR3 reads CASSLGGEIHEHF. The CDR3 coding sequence is TGCGCCAGCAGCTTGGGTGGGGAAATCCACGAGCATTTT.

The chain joins TRBV20-1 to TRBJ2-7, with 8 positions matching TRBD1. Germline CDR1 is DFQATT and CDR2 is SNEGSKA (reference sequence). This CDR3 has 15 amino acids. J was trimmed by 2 bases and V by 6 bases; bases with no gene match: 12. DNA for the CDR3: TGCAGTGCCTCAAAACGGACAGGGCCCGCCTACGAGCAGTACTTC. Translating it yields CSASKRTGPAYEQYF.

The J gene is TRBJ1-2, the V gene TRBV12-3 or TRBV12-4; D may be TRBD1 (5 bases). This CDR3 is built from 15 residues. Trimming cost V 3 bases and J 8 bases, with 19 bases left between them. The CDR3 nucleotides are TGTGCCAGCAGTTTTCGGGGGGAAGGAGACTTGGGCTACACCTTC. Its protein is CASSFRGEGDLGYTF.

The table lists this clonotype with a few counts. The rearrangement joins TRBV6-6 to TRBJ1-2; D is undetermined. Trimming removed 7 bases at V and 8 bases at J, with 11 bases between. The CDR3 spans 11 residues. Germline V gene lookup returns CDR1 MNHNY and CDR2 SVGAGI (reference sequence). The CDR3: CASMGAGGYTF. The DNA of the CDR3 is TGTGCCAGCATGGGAGCGGGAGGCTACACCTTC.

A few counts support this clonotype. The chain recombines TRBV6-6 with TRBJ2-7; TRBD1 matches at 10 bases. Germline lookup yields CDR1 MNHNY and CDR2 SVGAGI (reference sequence). The CDR3 has 15 residues. The V gene end was trimmed by 5 bases and the J gene end by 3 bases; junction bases not matched to a gene: 7. CDR3 amino acids: CASSDRGQGNYEQYF. CDR3 coding DNA: TGTGCCAGCAGTGACCGGGGACAGGGGAACTACGAGCAGTACTTC.

V is TRBV5-4 and J is TRBJ1-2; D is possibly TRBD1 (5 bases). The CDR3 contains 14 residues. The germline V gene has CDR1 SGHNT and CDR2 YYREEE (reference sequence). V was cut by 4 bases and J by 2 bases, with 12 bases left in between. CDR3 residues: CASSPEGRNYGYTF. CDR3 nucleotides: TGTGCCAGCAGCCCAGAGGGACGGAACTATGGCTACACCTTC.

The V and J genes are TRBV6-5 and TRBJ2-7; TRBD1 agrees at 7 bases. V was clipped by 2 bases and J by 8 bases; unmatched bases: 6. CDR3 length: 13 amino acids. CDR1 is MNHEY, CDR2 SVGAGI, per germline. The CDR3: CASSYGRTGQQYF. Here the CDR3 DNA reads TGTGCCAGCAGTTACGGACGGACAGGCCAGCAGTACTTC.

In this sample, this clonotype turned up many times. The V call is TRBV10-3, the J call TRBJ2-7; D may correspond to TRBD1 or TRBD2 (5 bases each). This CDR3 region has 13 residues. V was shortened by 7 bases and J by 7 bases, with 17 bases between the two germline ends. The V gene's germline CDR1 is ENHRY and CDR2 SYGVKD. DNA for the CDR3: TGTGCCATCACCGGGACCCCCTCGGGGGAGCAGTACTTC. Amino acids: CAITGTPSGEQYF.